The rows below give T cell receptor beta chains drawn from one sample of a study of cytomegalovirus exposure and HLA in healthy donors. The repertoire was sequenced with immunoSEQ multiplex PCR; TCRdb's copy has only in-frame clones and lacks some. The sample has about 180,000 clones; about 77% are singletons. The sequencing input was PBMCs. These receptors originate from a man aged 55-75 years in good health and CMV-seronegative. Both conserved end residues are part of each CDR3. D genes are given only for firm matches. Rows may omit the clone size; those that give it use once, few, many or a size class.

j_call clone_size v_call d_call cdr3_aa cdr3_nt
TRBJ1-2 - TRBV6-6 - CASTITGLMNYGYTF TGTGCCAGCACCATTACAGGGCTAATGAACTATGGCTACACCTTC
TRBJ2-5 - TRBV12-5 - CASGHPGEETQYF TGTGCTAGTGGACACCCGGGGGAGGAGACCCAGTACTTC
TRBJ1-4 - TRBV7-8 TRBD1 CASSFRQGRGLFF TGTGCCAGCAGCTTTAGACAGGGGAGGGGACTGTTTTTT
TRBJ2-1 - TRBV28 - CASLGSRAGAYNEQFF TGTGCCAGCCTGGGAAGTAGGGCAGGGGCCTACAATGAGCAGTTCTTC
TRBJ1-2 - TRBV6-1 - CASIGLLRLSGYTF TGTGCCAGCATCGGACTACTGAGGCTCAGTGGCTACACCTTC
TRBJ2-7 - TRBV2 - CASRGEDYEQYF TGTGCCAGCAGGGGCGAAGACTACGAGCAGTACTTC
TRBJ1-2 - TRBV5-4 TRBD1 CASSSQGQAYGYPF TGTGCCAGCAGCTCACAGGGACAGGCCTATGGCTACCCCTTC
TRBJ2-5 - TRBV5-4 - CASSLIGEGRETQYF TGTGCCAGCAGCTTGATCGGGGAAGGGAGAGAGACCCAGTACTTC
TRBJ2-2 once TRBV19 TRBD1 CASSSQGLTGELFF TGTGCCAGTAGTTCACAGGGGCTTACCGGGGAGCTGTTTTTT
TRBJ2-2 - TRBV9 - CASSVGGDPAAGELFF TGTGCCAGCAGCGTAGGGGGAGATCCGGCCGCCGGGGAGCTGTTTTTT
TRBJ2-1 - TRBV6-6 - CASSWGDYNEQFF TGTGCCAGCAGTTGGGGGGACTACAATGAGCAGTTCTTC
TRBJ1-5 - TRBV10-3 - CAISESVRGNNQPQNF TGTGCCATCAGTGAGTCGGTCAGGGGAAATAATCAGCCCCAGAATTTT
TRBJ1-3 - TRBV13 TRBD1 CASSLYARRQGKSSGNTIYF TGTGCCAGCAGCTTATATGCGCGGCGACAGGGGAAGAGCTCTGGAAACACCATATATTTT
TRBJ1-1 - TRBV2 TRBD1 CASSRQGFEAFF TGTGCCAGCAGTAGACAGGGCTTTGAAGCTTTCTTT
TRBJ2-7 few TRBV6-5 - CASSYSGLYEQYF TGTGCCAGCAGTTACTCGGGACTCTACGAGCAGTACTTC
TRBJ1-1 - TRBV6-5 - CASRPGGGGSTEAFF TGTGCCAGCCGACCCGGCGGGGGCGGTAGCACTGAAGCTTTCTTT
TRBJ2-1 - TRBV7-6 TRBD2 CASSSKGLAGVHEQFF TGTGCCAGCAGCTCAAAGGGACTAGCGGGAGTCCATGAGCAGTTCTTC
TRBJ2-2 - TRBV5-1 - CASSFERVTNTGELFF TGCGCCAGCAGTTTCGAGCGGGTCACGAACACCGGGGAGCTGTTTTTT
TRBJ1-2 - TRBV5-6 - CASSIGHMENYGYTF TGTGCCAGCAGCATCGGACATATGGAGAACTATGGCTACACCTTC
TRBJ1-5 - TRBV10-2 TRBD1 CASSPGQGHGQPQHF TGCGCCAGCAGTCCGGGACAGGGTCACGGGCAGCCCCAGCATTTT
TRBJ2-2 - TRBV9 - CASSTSSAGELFF TGTGCCAGCAGCACCTCGAGCGCCGGGGAGCTGTTTTTT
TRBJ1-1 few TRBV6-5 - CASTGSTLNTEAFF TGTGCCAGCACGGGATCGACCTTGAACACTGAAGCTTTCTTT
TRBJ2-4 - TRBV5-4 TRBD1 CASSLYRGDVKNIQYF TGTGCCAGCAGCTTGTACAGGGGAGACGTCAAAAACATTCAGTACTTC
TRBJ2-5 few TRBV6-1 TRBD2 CASGTSGRLETQYF TGTGCCAGTGGGACTAGCGGGAGGCTGGAGACCCAGTACTTC
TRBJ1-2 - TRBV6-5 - CASSRGGAGYGYTF TGTGCCAGCAGTCGAGGGGGGGCTGGATATGGCTACACCTTC
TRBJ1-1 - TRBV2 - CASSEMGQSNTEAFF TGTGCCAGCAGTGAAATGGGGCAGAGCAACACTGAAGCTTTCTTT
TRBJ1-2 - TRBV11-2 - CASSLVSGYGYTF TGTGCCAGCAGCTTAGTTTCAGGCTATGGCTACACCTTC
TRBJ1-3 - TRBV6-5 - CASGQGGNSGNTIYF TGTGCCAGCGGTCAGGGAGGGAACTCTGGAAACACCATATATTTT
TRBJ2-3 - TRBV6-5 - CASSYRGITDTQYF TGTGCCAGCAGTTACCGTGGCATTACAGATACGCAGTATTTT
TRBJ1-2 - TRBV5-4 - CASSTPENYGYTF TGTGCCAGCAGCACCCCAGAAAACTATGGCTACACCTTC
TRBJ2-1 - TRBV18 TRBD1 CASSPGTGAGGGYNEQFF TGTGCCAGCTCACCAGGGACAGGGGCCGGAGGTGGATACAATGAGCAGTTCTTC
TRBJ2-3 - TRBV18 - CASSSRQTDTQYF TGTGCCAGCTCCTCTAGGCAGACAGATACGCAGTATTTT